The 31 T cell receptor beta chains reported below all come from one sample, sequenced in a study of blood T cell repertoires in COVID-19 (dated by TCRdb to 2019 to 2021). The protocol used for the library was the immunoSEQ multiplex PCR assay. TCRdb's version of the immuneACCESS table is confined to in-frame rearrangements and falls short of the full clone set. An unresolved V gene accounts for under half of the shortfall where checked; the remainder is of unknown origin. The sample profile shows hundreds of thousands of clones; 80% of them were found once. Approximately 4.3% of the sample goes to the ten largest clones. The specimen sequenced was PBMCs or T cells enriched from blood (not recorded which). The receptors were gathered from a man aged 25 to 40 with acute COVID-19.

The V gene is TRBV7-9, the J gene TRBJ2-5, with D uncertain. The CDR3 contains 14 residues. V was shortened by 3 bases and J by 0 bases, with 8 bases between the two germline ends. CDR1 and CDR2 (germline): SEHNR, FQNEAQ (reference sequence). This CDR3 reads CASSFTEYQETQYF. CDR3 DNA sequence: TGTGCCAGCAGCTTCACAGAGTACCAAGAGACCCAGTACTTC. Drawing the rest from reference TRBV7-9 and TRBJ2-5, the complete variable domain is DTGVSQNPRHKITKRGQNVTFRCDPISEHNRLYWYRQTLGQGPEFLTYFQNEAQLEKSRLLSDRFSAERPKGSFSTLEIQRTEQGDSAMYLCASSFTEYQETQYFGPGTRLLVL.

V is TRBV6-5 and J is TRBJ2-7; 11 nucleotides line up with TRBD2. Germline V gene lookup returns CDR1 MNHEY and CDR2 SVGAGI. The CDR3 has 15 amino acids. Trimming removed 6 bases from V and 4 bases from J; junction bases left unmatched: 8. The CDR3 DNA sequence: TGTGCCAGCAGCCTCACTAGCGGGGGACAATACGAGCAGTACTTC. This codes for CASSLTSGGQYEQYF.

The V gene is TRBV6-5, the J gene TRBJ2-7; TRBD2 is a possible D gene (7 bases). Trimming left V 8 bases short and J 7 bases short, with 15 bases between. The germline V gene has CDR1 MNHEY and CDR2 SVGAGI. CDR3 length: 12 amino acids. The CDR3 here is CASWGGAGEQYF. CDR3 DNA: TGTGCCAGCTGGGGGGGGGCTGGAGAGCAGTACTTC.

The rearrangement joins TRBV10-3 to TRBJ2-7, with 8 bases aligning to TRBD1. V trimming: 5 bases; J trimming: 1 base; junction bases outside the gene matches: 4. Germline V gene lookup returns CDR1 ENHRY and CDR2 SYGVKD. This CDR3 is 14 amino acids long. In DNA form, the CDR3 reads TGTGCCATCAGTACAGGGGGGCGTTCCTACGAGCAGTACTTC. Amino acids: CAISTGGRSYEQYF.

In DNA, the CDR3 is TGTGCCACCAGTGACGGGGGGGCCAACGTCCTGACTTTC. Translating it yields CATSDGGANVLTF. V gene TRBV24-1 combines with J gene TRBJ2-6; D is uncertain. With 4 bases removed from V and 4 bases from J, the gap between germline ends came to 4 bases. CDR3 length: 13 residues. Germline values: CDR1 KGHDR, CDR2 SFDVKD.

This clone was seen only a few times. This chain links TRBV12-3 or TRBV12-4 with TRBJ2-1; TRBD2 matches 8 bases. V was clipped by 7 bases and J by 7 bases; unmatched bases: 6. This CDR3 has 13 residues. This chain's CDR3 is CASTQRGSNEQFF. The CDR3 bases are TGTGCCAGCACTCAGCGGGGGTCGAATGAGCAGTTCTTC.

This clone was recorded a few times. This chain links TRBV28 with TRBJ1-1; D gene ambiguous. Between the trimmed V and J ends, which lost 3 bases and 2 bases, there was a span of 13 bases. This CDR3 is 15 amino acids long. Germline CDR1 is MDHEN and CDR2 is SYDVKM. CDR3 coding DNA: TGTGCCAGCAGTTTGTTTGGGCAGGCCAACACTGAAGCTTTCTTT. Protein: CASSLFGQANTEAFF.

This rearrangement joins TRBV28 to TRBJ2-2, with TRBD2 matching 12 bases. Germline CDR1 reads MDHEN; CDR2 reads SYDVKM. This CDR3 region has 19 residues. The J segment lost 5 bases and the V segment lost 1 base, leaving 11 bases of the junction unmatched. This chain's CDR3 is CASSLYLLAGGPGTGELFF. As DNA, the CDR3 is TGTGCCAGCAGTTTATACCTCCTAGCGGGGGGGCCGGGTACCGGGGAGCTGTTTTTT.

This chain links TRBV28 with TRBJ1-5; possibly TRBD1 for D (5 bases). CDR3 length equals 15 residues. V lost 2 bases and J 7 bases, leaving 15 bases between the germline ends. The germline CDR1 and CDR2 sequences are MDHEN and SYDVKM. The CDR3 nucleotides read TGTGCCAGCAGTTTAGCGGCAGGGATTTTACAGCCCCAGCATTTT. Translated: CASSLAAGILQPQHF.

CDR3 nucleotides: TGTGCCAGTAGCAACACAGATACGCAGTATTTT. It translates to CASSNTDTQYF. The V gene is TRBV19, the J gene TRBJ2-3; D not certain. Germline assignment: CDR1 LNHDA and CDR2 SQIVND (reference sequence). V gave up 6 bases and J gave up 2 bases, with 3 bases separating them. The CDR3 spans 11 residues.

CDR3 residues: CASSLLHTQETQYF. The CDR3 DNA is TGTGCCAGCTCACTTTTGCACACCCAAGAGACCCAGTACTTC. The rearrangement links TRBV18 to TRBJ2-5; D not certain. CDR1 KGHSH and CDR2 LQKENI come from the germline V gene. This CDR3 is built from 14 residues. V lost 4 bases and J lost 1, with 10 bases in between.

This chain connects TRBV3-1 (or the pseudogene TRBV3-2) to TRBJ1-2; D might be TRBD1 (5 bases). Deletions cut 1 base from V and 1 base from J, with 16 bases between. Germline-derived CDR1 and CDR2 are LGHDT and YNNKEL (reference sequence). This CDR3 comprises 17 residues. CDR3 protein: CASSQGGEGLGNYGYTF. The CDR3 DNA is TGTGCCAGCAGCCAAGGGGGGGAGGGATTGGGTAACTATGGCTACACCTTC.

The J gene is TRBJ1-1, the V gene TRBV28, with D uncertain. Germline values: CDR1 MDHEN, CDR2 SYDVKM. The V end was cut by 2 bases, the J end by 3 bases, with 13 bases between. This CDR3 has 15 residues. The CDR3 coding sequence is TGTGCCAGCAGTTTAAGCGGGGAGTGGGACACTGAAGCTTTCTTT. Translated: CASSLSGEWDTEAFF.

This chain connects TRBV29-1 to TRBJ1-4; TRBD1 matches 8 bases. The CDR3 spans 12 residues. Germline V gene sequence: CDR1 SQVTM, CDR2 ANQGSEA. V shed 5 bases, J shed 5 bases, and the junction held 1 base outside the gene matches. CDR3 nucleotide sequence: TGCAGCGTTCGGACAGGGAATGAAAAACTGTTTTTT. Its translation is CSVRTGNEKLFF.

This chain connects TRBV7-9 to TRBJ2-3, with D possibly being TRBD1 (5 bases). With 4 bases removed from V and 1 base from J, the gap between germline ends came to 12 bases. Germline V gives CDR1 SEHNR, CDR2 FQNEAQ (reference sequence). The CDR3 length is 15 residues. The chain's CDR3 is CASSSYRHRTDTQYF. The DNA of the CDR3 is TGTGCCAGCAGCTCCTACAGGCACCGCACAGATACGCAGTATTTT.

This clone was counted at least ten times. This chain connects TRBV11-2 to TRBJ1-6; TRBD1 is a possible D gene (6 bases). The CDR3 has 13 amino acids. From germline, CDR1 is SGHAT and CDR2 FQNNGV. Trimming pared 4 bases from V and 10 bases from J, leaving 11 bases between. The CDR3 region is CASSSQGASPLHF. The CDR3 nucleotides are TGTGCCAGCAGCTCACAGGGAGCCTCACCCCTCCACTTT.

This clone was counted a few times. V gene TRBV19 combines with J gene TRBJ2-2; a weak D match, TRBD2 (7 bases). The CDR3 covers 15 residues. CDR1 and CDR2 (germline): LNHDA, SQIVND (reference sequence). Trimming took off 3 bases at V and 4 bases at J, with 12 bases between the two ends. The CDR3: CASSMAGAGTGELFF. In DNA form, the CDR3 reads TGTGCCAGTAGTATGGCGGGGGCAGGCACCGGGGAGCTGTTTTTT. Together with reference TRBV19 and TRBJ2-2, the CDR3 gives the full variable domain: DGGITQSPKYLFRKEGQNVTLSCEQNLNHDAMYWYRQDPGQGLRLIYYSQIVNDFQKGDIAEGYSVSREKKESFPLTVTSAQKNPTAFYLCASSMAGAGTGELFFGEGSRLTVL.

V usage is TRBV5-1 and J usage is TRBJ2-3; tentatively, D is TRBD2 (6 bases). With 1 base removed from V and 3 bases from J, the gap between germline ends came to 9 bases. This CDR3 is 14 amino acids long. Germline V lookup: CDR1 SGHRS, CDR2 YFSETQ. The CDR3 DNA is TGCGCCAGCAGCTTGACGGGGGTGACAGATACGCAGTATTTT. This sequence encodes CASSLTGVTDTQYF.

The genes are TRBV5-1 and TRBJ1-1, with D unclear. Trimming stripped 4 bases from V and 1 base from J, with 14 bases between. The CDR3 loop spans 15 amino acids. Germline CDR1 is SGHRS and CDR2 is YFSETQ. The CDR3 DNA follows: TGCGCCAGCAGCCCGCGTTGGACTGAGAACACTGAAGCTTTCTTT. It yields the protein CASSPRWTENTEAFF.

V gene TRBV27 combines with J gene TRBJ2-1; 11 nucleotides agree with TRBD2. The CDR3 extends over 16 amino acids. Germline V gives CDR1 MNHEY, CDR2 SMNVEV (reference sequence). The J segment lost 9 bases and the V segment lost 5 bases, leaving 12 bases of the junction unmatched. CDR3 bases: TGTGCCAGCAGTGCCCCGACTAGCGGGGATAGGGCTGAGCAGTTCTTC. This sequence encodes CASSAPTSGDRAEQFF.

The chain couples TRBV10-1 to TRBJ2-2; TRBD1 aligns across 9 bases. This CDR3 is built from 16 residues. The J segment lost 1 base and the V segment lost 3 bases, leaving 3 bases of the junction unmatched. Germline CDR1 reads WNHNN; CDR2 reads SYGVQD (reference sequence). This CDR3 is CASSERTGVNTGELFF. The CDR3 DNA reads TGCGCCAGCAGTGAACGGACAGGGGTGAACACCGGGGAGCTGTTTTTT.

The CDR3 sequence is CASSSTGRTNTGELFF. CDR3 DNA: TGTGCCAGCAGCTCGACAGGGAGAACGAACACCGGGGAGCTGTTTTTT. This chain links TRBV13 with TRBJ2-2, with 7 bases aligning to TRBD1. This CDR3 spans 16 amino acids. Per germline, CDR1 PRHDT and CDR2 FYEKMQ (reference sequence). The V and J ends lost 4 bases and 0 bases, in that order; junction bases with no gene match: 5. The full variable domain, in which reference TRBV13 and TRBJ2-2 provide the parts outside the CDR3, is AAGVIQSPRHLIKEKRETATLKCYPIPRHDTVYWYQQGPGQDPQFLISFYEKMQSDKGSIPDRFSAQQFSDYHSELNMSSLELGDSALYFCASSSTGRTNTGELFFGEGSRLTVL.

J is TRBJ2-7 and V is TRBV3-1 (or the pseudogene TRBV3-2); 8 bases are a match to TRBD2. The germline V gene has CDR1 LGHDT and CDR2 YNNKEL (reference sequence). Germline trimming cut 1 base from V and 0 bases from J; bases unmatched to any gene: 2. This CDR3 is built from 15 residues. The CDR3 sequence is CASSQGAGGSYEQYF. In nucleotides, the CDR3 is TGTGCCAGCAGCCAAGGGGCGGGGGGCTCCTACGAGCAGTACTTC.

The genes are TRBV11-1 and TRBJ2-7; TRBD2 matches 7 bases. The CDR3 sequence is 13 residues long. From germline, CDR1 is SGHAT and CDR2 FQDESV (reference sequence). V lost 5 bases to trimming and J lost 4 bases; unmatched junction nucleotides: 5. The CDR3 protein is CASSRLREYEQYF. The CDR3 nucleotides are TGTGCCAGCAGCAGGTTGCGGGAGTACGAGCAGTACTTC. The full variable domain, its missing parts supplied by reference TRBV11-1 and TRBJ2-7, is EAEVAQSPRYKITEKSQAVAFWCDPISGHATLYWYRQILGQGPELLVQFQDESVVDDSQLPKDRFSAERLKGVDSTLKIQPAELGDSAMYLCASSRLREYEQYFGPGTRLTVT.

The gene calls are TRBV3-1 (or the pseudogene TRBV3-2) and TRBJ2-2; D may be TRBD2 (7 bases). V was trimmed by 1 base and J by 5 bases, leaving 11 bases between them. The germline V gene has CDR1 LGHDT and CDR2 YNNKEL (reference sequence). The CDR3 spans 15 residues. CDR3 residues: CASSQGAGATGELFF. The CDR3 DNA reads TGTGCCAGCAGCCAAGGGGCGGGGGCGACCGGGGAGCTGTTTTTT.

This chain connects TRBV30 to TRBJ1-1; D possibly corresponds to TRBD1 (6 bases). Per the germline V gene, CDR1 is GTSNPN and CDR2 is SVGIG (reference sequence). Trimming cost V 3 bases and J 7 bases, with 15 bases left between them. The CDR3 totals 13 residues. CDR3 in amino acids: CAWSPQGRGEAFF. In nucleotides, the CDR3 is TGTGCCTGGAGCCCCCAGGGGCGAGGTGAAGCTTTCTTT.

The V gene is TRBV14, the J gene TRBJ2-1; TRBD2 agrees at 10 bases. Germline values: CDR1 SGHDN, CDR2 FVKESK. The CDR3 length is 15 residues. V was clipped by 4 bases and J by 6 bases; unmatched bases: 6. In nucleotides, the CDR3 is TGTGCCAGCAGCCCCGCAGCGGGGGGGGGCAATGAGCAGTTCTTC. It translates to CASSPAAGGGNEQFF.

CDR3 nucleotides: TGTGCCAGCAGCTTGTGGGGACTTCAGACTGGCTACACCTTC. It specifies CASSLWGLQTGYTF. The genes are TRBV5-4 and TRBJ1-2; a possible D gene is TRBD1 (5 bases). V lost 1 base, J lost 7 bases, and 14 bases lay in between. Germline loops: CDR1 SGHNT, CDR2 YYREEE (reference sequence). The CDR3 totals 14 residues.

The V and J genes are TRBV6-5 and TRBJ1-2, with D possibly being TRBD1 (6 bases). V lost 8 bases to trimming and J lost 4 bases, with 17 bases between them. The CDR3 is 14 amino acids. Germline CDR1 MNHEY, CDR2 SVGAGI. CDR3 sequence reads: CASSPTGPTYGYTF. The CDR3 nucleotides read TGTGCCAGCTCCCCGACAGGCCCTACCTATGGCTACACCTTC.

This chain joins TRBV7-6 and TRBJ2-2; unclear D gene. The CDR3 spans 18 residues. The V end was cut by 1 base, the J end by 0 bases, with 15 bases between. Germline V gives CDR1 SGHVS, CDR2 FNYEAQ. CDR3 DNA: TGTGCCAGCAGCTTAGTCAGCCTTGGGCCTCCGAACACCGGGGAGCTGTTTTTT. Amino acid sequence: CASSLVSLGPPNTGELFF.

V and J are TRBV3-1 (or the pseudogene TRBV3-2) and TRBJ2-4, with 9 bases lining up with TRBD1. Germline V gene data show CDR1 as LGHDT and CDR2 as YNNKEL (reference sequence). This CDR3 spans 18 amino acids. V was pared by 1 base and J by 1 base, with 8 bases of the junction left unmatched. The CDR3 DNA follows: TGTGCCAGCAGCCAAGGGACAGGGGTAGGTGGTGCCAAAAACATTCAGTACTTC. Its translation is CASSQGTGVGGAKNIQYF.